A single sample is the source of the 10 T cell receptor beta chains below, sequenced in a study of neurological immune-mediated disorders. One entry per CDR3 protein results from TCRdb running MiXCR on the 5' RACE reads. The data hold about 99,000 distinct CDR3 sequences, with approximately 10% observed a single time. The time point is: longitudinal time-point 3. Sequences were obtained from PBMCs. Receptors were obtained from a female donor with HTLV-1-associated myelopathy (HAM/TSP).

This clonotype has just a few counts. J is TRBJ2-5 and V is TRBV27; D unclear. This CDR3 has 12 residues. Germline lookup yields CDR1 MNHEY and CDR2 SMNVEV (reference sequence). Trimming took off 11 bases at V and 3 bases at J, with 13 bases between the two ends. CDR3 DNA: TGTGCCTCTTGGACGGGTAAAGAGACCCAGTACTTC. Translating it yields CASWTGKETQYF.

In its sample, this clonotype was seen a few times. The V call is TRBV12-3 or TRBV12-4, the J call TRBJ2-2, with TRBD1 identical over 12 bases. The CDR3 sequence is 15 residues long. After removal of 7 bases from V and 6 bases from J, the junction contained 6 bases not matched to a gene. CDR3 loop: CASIPGTGGSGELFF. The CDR3 DNA is TGTGCCAGCATCCCCGGGACAGGGGGCTCCGGGGAGCTGTTTTTT.

This clonotype was picked up many times. The chain links TRBV5-1 to TRBJ2-3, with 8 bases matching TRBD1. The CDR3 runs 14 residues. Germline assignment: CDR1 SGHRS and CDR2 YFSETQ. The V and J ends lost 4 bases and 2 bases, in that order; junction bases with no gene match: 3. The CDR3 spells CASSMGQATDTQYF. CDR3 in DNA: TGCGCCAGCAGCATGGGACAGGCCACAGATACGCAGTATTTT.

This clonotype was counted many times. This chain uses TRBV5-1 with TRBJ1-5, with 8 nucleotides matching TRBD1. Germline CDR1 and CDR2: SGHRS and YFSETQ. The CDR3 consists of 15 residues. Trimming cost V 0 bases and J 5 bases; bases outside gene matches: 4. For the CDR3, the DNA is TGCGCCAGCAGCTTGGGGGACAGGTTAGATCAGCCCCAGCATTTT. Translating it yields CASSLGDRLDQPQHF.

This clonotype was counted many times. The junction departs from the called germline gene at one end, perhaps through a read error. The chain employs TRBV15 and TRBJ2-1; 12 bases agree with TRBD2. Looked up from germline, CDR1 is LNHNV and CDR2 is YYDKDF (reference sequence). This CDR3 has 17 residues. The CDR3, as DNA: TGTGCTACCAGCAGACCTACCGGACTAGCGGGACACAATGAGCAGTTCTTC. Amino acid sequence: CATSRPTGLAGHNEQFF. Full variable domain (missing parts from reference TRBV15 and TRBJ2-1): DAMVIQNPRYQVTQFGKPVTLSCSQTLNHNVMYWYQQKSSQAPKLLFHYYDKDFNNEADTPDNFQSRRPNTSFCFLDIRSPGLGDTAMYLCATSRPTGLAGHNEQFFGPGTRLTVL.

This clonotype has more than one count but fewer than ten. The CDR3 is CASSTQETQYF. The CDR3 DNA is TGTGCCAGCAGCACGCAAGAGACCCAGTACTTC. The V and J genes are TRBV12-3 or TRBV12-4 and TRBJ2-5, with D hard to call. The CDR3 spans 11 residues. Trimming pared 6 bases from V and 2 bases from J, leaving 4 bases between.

The sample holds many counts of this clonotype. This chain joins TRBV7-9 and TRBJ2-1; D is tentatively TRBD1 or TRBD2 (6 bases each). The CDR3 consists of 15 residues. The V end lost 1 base, the J end lost 7 bases, and 14 bases lay between the germline ends. CDR1 and CDR2 from the germline V gene are SEHNR and FQNEAQ (reference sequence). For the CDR3, the DNA is TGTGCCAGCAGCTTAGGCGGGACAAAAAGGAATGAGCAGTTCTTC. This sequence encodes CASSLGGTKRNEQFF.

This clonotype came up many times. CDR3 residues: CASSLGQAAQYF. The CDR3 DNA is TGCGCCAGCAGCTTGGGACAGGCCGCGCAGTACTTC. The J gene is TRBJ2-7, the V gene TRBV5-1; TRBD1 might be the D (6 bases). Germline V lookup: CDR1 SGHRS, CDR2 YFSETQ. This CDR3 has 12 residues. The V end was cut by 0 bases, the J end by 9 bases, with 10 bases between.

The rearrangement joins TRBV7-6 to TRBJ2-4, with 11 bases aligning to TRBD2. CDR3 length: 16 residues. Germline V lookup: CDR1 SGHVS, CDR2 FNYEAQ. Trimming at V came to 4 bases and at J to 8 bases, leaving 10 bases not matched to a gene. The CDR3 nucleotides are TGTGCCAGCAGCTCTATAGCGGGGGGGATGTCGGACATTCAGTACTTC. It yields the protein CASSSIAGGMSDIQYF. The whole variable domain, remainder taken from reference TRBV7-6 and TRBJ2-4, is GAGVSQSPRYKVTKRGQDVALRCDPISGHVSLYWYRQALGQGPEFLTYFNYEAQQDKSGLPNDRFSAERPEGSISTLTIQRTEQRDSAMYRCASSSIAGGMSDIQYFGAGTRLSVL.

This clonotype was seen at least ten times. The V call is TRBV12-5, the J call TRBJ1-2; D gene unclear. The CDR3 is 15 amino acids. Germline CDR1 and CDR2: LGHNT and FRNRAP. V dropped 0 bases and J dropped 5 bases, with 13 bases sitting between them. DNA of the CDR3: TGTGCTAGTGGTTTGGTACGTCCAGTCTATTATGGCTACACCTTC. Residues: CASGLVRPVYYGYTF.